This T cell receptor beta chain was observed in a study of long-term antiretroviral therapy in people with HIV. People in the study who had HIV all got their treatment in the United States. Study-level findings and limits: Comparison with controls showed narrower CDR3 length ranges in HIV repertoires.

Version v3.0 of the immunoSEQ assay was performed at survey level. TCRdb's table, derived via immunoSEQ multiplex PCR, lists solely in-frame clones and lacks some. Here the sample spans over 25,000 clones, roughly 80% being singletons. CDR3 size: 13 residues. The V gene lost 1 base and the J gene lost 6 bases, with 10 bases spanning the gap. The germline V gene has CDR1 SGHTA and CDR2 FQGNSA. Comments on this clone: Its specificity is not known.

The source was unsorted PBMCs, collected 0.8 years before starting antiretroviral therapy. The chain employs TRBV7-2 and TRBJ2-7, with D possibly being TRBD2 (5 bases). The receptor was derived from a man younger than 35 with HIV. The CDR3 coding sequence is TGTGCCAGCAGCTTAGTTTCAGGAGGCGAGCAGTACTTC. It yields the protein CASSLVSGGEQYF.